This paragraph covers one TCR beta chain sequence. Sequencing was performed with immunoSEQ multiplex PCR; in TCRdb, only in-frame clones are kept and a portion is missing. The sample carries about 77,000 clones, around 88% recorded once. The data derive from a study of OX40 agonist ivuxolimab in advanced cancers. The ends were cut back, 1 base at V and 4 bases at J, with 13 bases in the middle. The V gene's germline CDR1 is SGHVS and CDR2 FQNEAQ. The CDR3 spans 16 residues. The sample here was CD4+ or CD8+ T cells sorted from blood, taken in a trial of the OX40 agonist ivuxolimab. The sequence was collected from an adult with an advanced solid tumor such as melanoma, head and neck, liver or kidney cancer. V and J are TRBV7-8 and TRBJ2-2, with D perhaps matching TRBD2 (6 bases). The CDR3 sequence: CASSLEGRGFTGELFF. Written as DNA, the CDR3 is TGTGCCAGCAGCTTAGAAGGGCGGGGATTCACCGGGGAGCTGTTTTTT.